This T cell receptor beta chain was observed in a study of cytomegalovirus exposure and HLA in healthy donors. Whole-study context: Prior work identified around 120 million unique TCR beta sequences in 150 million to 200 million T cells.

Notes on the study in general: One cluster of highly shared sequence variants probably arose as a sequencing artifact.

A multiplex PCR was run with 60 Vbeta primers and 13 Jbeta primers. Here immunoSEQ multiplex PCR was the method, and the copy in TCRdb shows in-frame clones only, minus some. The sample includes over 150,000 clones, about 75% seen only once; the top ten take roughly 1.4%. The germline V and J ends were trimmed by 2 bases and 0 bases, with 13 bases remaining between them. The germline CDR1 and CDR2 sequences are KGHSH and LQKENI. There are 16 residues in the CDR3. As regards this clone: The antigen is undetermined.

The study sampled nominally healthy donors, though unrecorded immune exposures were likely. The V and J genes are TRBV18 and TRBJ1-1; D ambiguous. The specimen sequenced was PBMCs. The TCR was taken from a man between 18 and 35 years old in good health and CMV-seronegative. Here the CDR3 reads CASSPGRRTLNTEAFF. The DNA for the CDR3 is TGTGCCAGCTCACCAGGGCGCAGAACCCTGAACACTGAAGCTTTCTTT. Full variable domain (outside the CDR3, taken from reference TRBV18 and TRBJ1-1): NAGVMQNPRHLVRRRGQEARLRCSPMKGHSHVYWYRQLPEEGLKFMVYLQKENIIDESGMPKERFSAEFPKEGPSILRIQQVVRGDSAAYFCASSPGRRTLNTEAFFGQGTRLTVV.